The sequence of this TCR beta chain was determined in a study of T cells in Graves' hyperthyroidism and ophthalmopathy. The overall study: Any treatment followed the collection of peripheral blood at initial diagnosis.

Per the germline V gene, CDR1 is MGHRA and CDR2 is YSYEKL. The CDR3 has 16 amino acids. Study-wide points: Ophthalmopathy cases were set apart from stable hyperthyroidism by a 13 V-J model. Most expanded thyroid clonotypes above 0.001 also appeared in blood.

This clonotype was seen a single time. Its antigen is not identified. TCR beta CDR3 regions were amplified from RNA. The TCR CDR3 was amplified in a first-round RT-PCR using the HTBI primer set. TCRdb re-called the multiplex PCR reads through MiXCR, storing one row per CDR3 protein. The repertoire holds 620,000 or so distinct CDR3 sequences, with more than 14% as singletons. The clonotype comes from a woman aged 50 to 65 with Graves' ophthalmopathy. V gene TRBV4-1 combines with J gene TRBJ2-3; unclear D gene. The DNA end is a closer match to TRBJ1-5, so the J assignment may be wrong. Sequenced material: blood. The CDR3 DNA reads TGCGCCAGCAGCCAAGATTGGAGGCGGGCTGTGGATACGCAGCATTTT. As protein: CASSQDWRRAVDTQHF.